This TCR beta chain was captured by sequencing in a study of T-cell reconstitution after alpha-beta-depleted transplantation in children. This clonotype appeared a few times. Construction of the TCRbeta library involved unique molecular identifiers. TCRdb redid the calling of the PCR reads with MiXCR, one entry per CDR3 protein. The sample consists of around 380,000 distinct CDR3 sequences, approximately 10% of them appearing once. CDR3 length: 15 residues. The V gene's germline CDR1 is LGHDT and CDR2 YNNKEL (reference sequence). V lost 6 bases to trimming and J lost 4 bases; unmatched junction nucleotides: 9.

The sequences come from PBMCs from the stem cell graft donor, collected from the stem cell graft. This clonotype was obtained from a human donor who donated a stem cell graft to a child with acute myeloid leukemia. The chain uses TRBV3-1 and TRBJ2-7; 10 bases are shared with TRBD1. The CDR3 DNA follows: TGTGCCAGCAGAGATTCCGGGACAGGGGATTACGAGCAGTACTTC. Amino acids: CASRDSGTGDYEQYF.